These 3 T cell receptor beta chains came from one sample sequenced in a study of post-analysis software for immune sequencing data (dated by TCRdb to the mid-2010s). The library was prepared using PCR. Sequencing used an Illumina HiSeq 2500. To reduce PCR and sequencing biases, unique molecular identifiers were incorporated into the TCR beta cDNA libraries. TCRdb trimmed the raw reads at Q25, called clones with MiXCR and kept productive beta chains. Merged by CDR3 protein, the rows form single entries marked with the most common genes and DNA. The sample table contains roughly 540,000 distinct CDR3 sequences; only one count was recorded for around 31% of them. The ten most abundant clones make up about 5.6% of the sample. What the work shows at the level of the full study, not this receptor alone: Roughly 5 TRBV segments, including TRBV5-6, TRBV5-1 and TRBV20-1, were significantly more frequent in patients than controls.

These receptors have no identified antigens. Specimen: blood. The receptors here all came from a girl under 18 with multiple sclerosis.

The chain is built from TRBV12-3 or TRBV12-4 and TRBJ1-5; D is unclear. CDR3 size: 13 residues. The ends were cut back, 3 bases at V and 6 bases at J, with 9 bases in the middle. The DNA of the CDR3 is TGTGCCAGCAGTTTCGGGTTGCGTCAGCCCCAGCATTTT. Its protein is CASSFGLRQPQHF.

CDR3 bases: TGTGCCAGCAGTCCGTACGTAACCTCTAGCTATGGCTACACCTTC. Protein sequence: CASSPYVTSSYGYTF. The chain combines TRBV12-3 or TRBV12-4 with TRBJ1-2; D not certain. CDR3 size: 15 residues. Trimming stripped 5 bases from V and 4 bases from J, with 17 bases between.

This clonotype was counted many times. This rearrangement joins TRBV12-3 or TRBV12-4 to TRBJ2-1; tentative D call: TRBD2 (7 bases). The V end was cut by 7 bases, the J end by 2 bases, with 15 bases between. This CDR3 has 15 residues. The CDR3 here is CASILRGAAYNEQFF. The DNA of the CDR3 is TGTGCCAGCATTCTTCGGGGGGCGGCCTACAATGAGCAGTTCTTC.